The clone carrying this TCR beta chain was observed a few times. This specimen comes from a study of patients and donors after allogeneic stem cell transplantation. Via MiXCR, TCRdb re-called the RT-PCR reads, giving one row per CDR3 protein. The repertoire consists of 920,000 or so distinct CDR3 sequences, with 18% occurring once and the leading ten covering 5% to 6.5%. Germline V CDR1 and CDR2: MNHEY, SVGAGI. Trimming cost V 2 bases and J 7 bases, with 12 bases left between them. This CDR3 has 15 residues. The specimen sequenced was blood, either unsorted or a sorted T cell fraction (not recorded which). This TCR came from a human donor who was either an allogeneic HSCT recipient or a stem cell or donor lymphocyte infusion donor (not recorded which). It is not recorded whose cells these are; they may come from a transplant donor. The rearrangement links TRBV6-5 to TRBJ1-6, with D unclear. In DNA, the CDR3 is TGTGCCAGCAGTTACCCCGGCTACGGGAATTCACCCCTCCACTTT. Its translation: CASSYPGYGNSPLHF.